Included here is one T cell receptor (beta chain) sequence, with context. Its antigen is unknown. Base qualities are not recorded, but no much larger clone differs from it by a single base. The CDR3 numbers 13 residues from cysteine through phenylalanine. Only CDR3 DNA remains: 39 bases, in frame from the first base. CDR1 and CDR2, looked up from the germline V gene, are MGHDK and SYGVNS. V is shortened by 4 bases, J by 0 bases, and the region joining them spans 6 bases. Rearranged CDR3 beta regions were amplified from genomic DNA with multiplex V and J primers using the immunoSEQ TRB Survey service. To keep sequencing depth the same across samples, survey-level depth of up to 500,000 reads per sample was applied. Libraries were purified, pooled and sequenced on Illumina technology. The study's own analysis went as follows. immunoSEQ online tools were used for productive clonality, sample overlap, pairwise scatters, CDR3 beta length, V/D/J gene usage and productiveness. Calculated diversity was defined as the number of unique rearrangements divided by total templates times 100, and Shannon and Simpson indices were additionally computed. Principal component analysis used the R prcomp function and ggbiplot package on Z-score normalized data. Morisita's index was used to quantify the clonal overlap between blood and rectum within each subject. TCRdb provides this immuneACCESS table in a form limited to in-frame rearrangements. Some clones are lacking; in checked studies, under half of them reflect an unresolved V gene, and why the rest are absent is not known. V and J calls plus clone size are reproduced from that table; the DNA served to infer D and trimming. The table for this sample lists around 10,000 clones; roughly four fifths of them were counted only once. Approximately 4% of the sample belongs to the ten largest clones.

During colonoscopy, one to two rectal pinch biopsies were obtained for research purposes. Controls underwent colonoscopy for suspected IBD, had macroscopically and histologically normal endoscopy, and were not diagnosed with IBD within the following year. Before DNA was isolated, the rectal biopsies underwent proteinase K digestion. The Wizard kit (Promega) was used to extract genomic DNA from blood and intestinal samples. The data derive from a study of pediatric ulcerative colitis (dated by TCRdb to between 2018 and 2021). Regarding the study in general: From eight or nine newly diagnosed, treatment-naive pediatric ulcerative colitis patients and four non-IBD control children, paired blood and rectal samples were collected.

Results the study describes overall, beyond this receptor: The healthy control group was small, consisting of only four individuals. A couple of rectal CDR3 clonotypes were detected in all ulcerative colitis patients and were not detected in any of the controls. Features of the rectal repertoire distinguished controls, mild-moderate colitis patients and acute severe colitis patients, and in acute severe colitis rectal diversity was lower because of clonal expansions. A couple of patients' blood samples yielded substantially fewer templates for technical reasons and were excluded from blood-rectal overlap analysis. Rectal pinch biopsies may have included blood-derived T cells, especially in patients with overt colitis. Repertoires were derived from total lymphocyte DNA, so rare subsets such as regulatory T cells may have patterns not reflected. Significantly higher autologous blood-rectal clonal overlap was found in ulcerative colitis patients than in controls, which suggested increased T cell trafficking to inflamed tissue.

Specimen: gut tissue. The sequence links TRBV25-1 to TRBJ1-1, with no confident D gene call. The clonotype was recovered from a girl between 5 and 17 years old who was a control in a study of pediatric ulcerative colitis. CDR3 protein: CASSVSMNTEAFF. The sequence in DNA is TGTGCCAGCAGTGTTAGCATGAACACTGAAGCTTTCTTT.